The source of this T cell receptor beta chain is a study of shared clonotypes between healthy human individuals. Looking at the study overall: Per-donor plates numbered three CD4 naive, three CD4 memory, two CD8 naive and one CD8 memory.

The germline V and J ends were trimmed by 1 base and 6 bases, with 10 bases remaining between them. The length of the CDR3 is 13 residues. Germline CDR1 reads GTSNPN; CDR2 reads SVGIG (reference sequence). Across several immunoSEQ plates, the genomic DNA of each subset was split evenly. Clones were sequenced by immunoSEQ multiplex PCR, and TCRdb holds only the in-frame ones, with some missing. The sample yields some 2 million clones, less than 95% seen once. CD45RO-negative CD8 cells positively selected for CCR7 made up the naive population, which excluded terminally differentiated effector memory CD45RA+ cells.

This receptor was taken from a man aged 18 to 29 in good health. Sequencing was done on a sample of naive CD8+ T cells sorted from blood. The V gene is TRBV30, the J gene TRBJ2-1; no firm D call. The CDR3 spells CAWSAQAGNEQFF. DNA of the CDR3: TGTGCCTGGAGTGCCCAGGCTGGCAATGAGCAGTTCTTC.